This paragraph reports one TCR beta chain. Antigen: not known. CDR3 length equals 14 residues. Germline assignment: CDR1 SGHRS and CDR2 YFSETQ. Trimming left V 4 bases short and J 1 base short, with 8 bases between. This entry is derived from a study of T-cell reconstitution after alpha-beta-depleted transplantation in children. For TCRbeta, the library was prepared with unique molecular identifiers. TCRdb reprocessed the PCR reads with MiXCR, giving one entry per CDR3 protein. The table shows about 300,000 distinct CDR3 sequences, with 10% occurring only once. Study-wide results and caveats: Hyperexpanded clones declined; after one year, newly produced T cells mostly supplied diversity.

The TCR comes from a boy younger than two with acute myeloid leukemia, due to receive a stem cell transplant. The chain employs TRBV5-1 and TRBJ2-2; D gene unclear. The input for sequencing was PBMCs, taken before TCRalphabeta/CD19-depleted stem cell transplant. CDR3: CASSPPQNTGELFF. The CDR3 DNA reads TGCGCCAGCAGCCCCCCACAGAACACCGGGGAGCTGTTTTTT.